The T cell receptor beta chain described here comes from a study of T-cell reconstitution after alpha-beta-depleted transplantation in children (dated by TCRdb to 2016 to 2017). Concerning the study at large: The study quantitatively tracked T-cell immune reconstitution after TCRalphabeta/CD19-depleted allogeneic hematopoietic cell transplantation in children using TCR repertoire profiling.

Trimming takes 6 bases off V and 2 bases off J; junction bases not matched to a gene: 2. Sequences MNHNS (CDR1) and SASEGT (CDR2) are obtained from the germline V gene. Measured from the cysteine to the phenylalanine, the CDR3 is 14 residues long. Kept here is only the CDR3 DNA, which spans 42 bases and is read in frame from base 1. The paper as a whole reports these results and caveats: The high TCRbeta diversity at day 60 in some patients was ascribed to recipient T cells and intrathymic progenitors that had survived conditioning. Hyperexpanded clone frequencies declined over subsequent months; after one year, T-cell counts and TCRbeta diversity were mostly attributed to newly produced T cells. About two months after transplant, the apparently early recovery of alphabetaT-cell counts reportedly depended on just several hundred clones that had expanded rapidly and came from non-depleted graft cells.

Library preparation employed PCR. The sample was run on an Illumina HiSeq 2500. Molecular barcoding was employed in the preparation of TCR libraries, with unique molecular identifiers being used to normalize TCRbeta repertoire quantification. The public reads were run again by TCRdb, first through fastp at Q25 and then through MiXCR, and only productive beta chains were kept. A single entry per CDR3 protein holds the most common genes and DNA from its merged rows. For this sample there are 350,000 to 500,000 distinct CDR3 sequences; 43% appear just once. Approximately 30% of the sample rests with the top ten. This clonotype was seen only a few times. Its antigen is unknown. Nothing much larger sits one base from this clone, and base qualities are not available. The treatment or condition label, read with the paper, signifies: allogeneic hematopoietic cell transplantation with graft depleted of TCRalphabeta T cells and CD19 B cells. TCRalphabeta/CD19-depleted allogeneic hematopoietic cell grafts were given to the transplant recipients, all of whom were children.

Source: PBMCs, taken before TCRalphabeta/CD19-depleted stem cell transplant. The receptor chain draws on TRBV6-1 and TRBJ2-1; TRBD1 matches 9 bases in the middle. The TCR comes from a girl aged 2-15 years with aplastic anemia, due to receive a stem cell transplant. CDR3 reads: CASRGQGPYNEQFF. The DNA sequence reads TGTGCCAGCAGGGGACAGGGTCCCTACAATGAGCAGTTCTTC.